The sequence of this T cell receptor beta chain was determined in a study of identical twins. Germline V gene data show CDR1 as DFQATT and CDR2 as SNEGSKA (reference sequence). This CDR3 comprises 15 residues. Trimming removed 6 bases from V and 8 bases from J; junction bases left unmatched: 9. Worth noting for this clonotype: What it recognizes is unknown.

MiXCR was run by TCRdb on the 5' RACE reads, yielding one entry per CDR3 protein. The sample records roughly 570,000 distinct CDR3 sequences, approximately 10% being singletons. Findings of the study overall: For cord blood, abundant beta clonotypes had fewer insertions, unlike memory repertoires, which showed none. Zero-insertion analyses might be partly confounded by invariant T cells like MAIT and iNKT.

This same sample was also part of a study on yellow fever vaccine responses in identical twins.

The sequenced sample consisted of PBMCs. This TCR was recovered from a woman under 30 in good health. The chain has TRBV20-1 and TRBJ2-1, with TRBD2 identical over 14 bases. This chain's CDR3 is CSAATGTSGSHEQFF. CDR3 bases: TGCAGTGCAGCTACCGGGACTAGCGGGAGTCATGAGCAGTTCTTC.